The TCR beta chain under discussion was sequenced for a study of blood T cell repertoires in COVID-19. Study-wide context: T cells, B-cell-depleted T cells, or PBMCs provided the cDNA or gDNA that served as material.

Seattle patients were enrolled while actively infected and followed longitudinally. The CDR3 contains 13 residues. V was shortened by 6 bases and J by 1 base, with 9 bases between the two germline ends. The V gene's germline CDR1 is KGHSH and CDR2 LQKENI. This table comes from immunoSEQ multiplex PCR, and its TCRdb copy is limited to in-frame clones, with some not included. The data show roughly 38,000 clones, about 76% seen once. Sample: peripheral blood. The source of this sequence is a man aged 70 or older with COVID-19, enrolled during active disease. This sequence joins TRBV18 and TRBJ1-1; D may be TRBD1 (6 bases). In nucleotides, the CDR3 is TGTGCCAGCTCGTTGGGACAGAACACTGAAGCTTTCTTT. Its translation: CASSLGQNTEAFF. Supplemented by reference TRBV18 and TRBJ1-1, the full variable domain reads NAGVMQNPRHLVRRRGQEARLRCSPMKGHSHVYWYRQLPEEGLKFMVYLQKENIIDESGMPKERFSAEFPKEGPSILRIQQVVRGDSAAYFCASSLGQNTEAFFGQGTRLTVV.